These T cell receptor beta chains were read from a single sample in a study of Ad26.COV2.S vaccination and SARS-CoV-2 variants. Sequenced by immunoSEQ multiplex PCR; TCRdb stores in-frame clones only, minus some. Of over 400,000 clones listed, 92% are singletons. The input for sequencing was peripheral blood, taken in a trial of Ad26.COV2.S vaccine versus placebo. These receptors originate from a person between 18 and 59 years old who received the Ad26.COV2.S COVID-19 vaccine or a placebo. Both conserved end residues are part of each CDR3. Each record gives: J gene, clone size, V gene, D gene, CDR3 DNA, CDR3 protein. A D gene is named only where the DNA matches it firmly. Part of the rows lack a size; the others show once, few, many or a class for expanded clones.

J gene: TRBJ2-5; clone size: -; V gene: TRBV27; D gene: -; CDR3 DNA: TGTGCCAGCAGCCAGGGGGGCCTGGAGACCCAGTACTTC; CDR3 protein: CASSQGGLETQYF
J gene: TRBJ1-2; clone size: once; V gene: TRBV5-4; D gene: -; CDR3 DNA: TGTGCCAGCAGCTTGAGGAGTTCTAACTATGGCTACACCTTC; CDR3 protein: CASSLRSSNYGYTF
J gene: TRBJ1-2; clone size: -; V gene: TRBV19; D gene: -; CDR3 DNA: TGTGCCAGTAGTCCCCAGGGTGTGGGTGGCTACACCTTC; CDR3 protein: CASSPQGVGGYTF
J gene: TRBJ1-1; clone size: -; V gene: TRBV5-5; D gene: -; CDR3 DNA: TGTGCCAGCAGCCCCGGGGAGTCTGAAGCTTTCTTT; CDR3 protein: CASSPGESEAFF
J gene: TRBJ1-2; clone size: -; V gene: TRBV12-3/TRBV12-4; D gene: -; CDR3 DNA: TGTGCCAGCAGTTTGGGTTTCTATGGCTACACCTTC; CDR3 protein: CASSLGFYGYTF
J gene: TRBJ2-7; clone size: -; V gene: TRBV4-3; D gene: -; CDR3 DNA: TGCGCCAGCAGCCAAGATCTAGGGACCTACGAGCAGTACTTC; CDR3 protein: CASSQDLGTYEQYF
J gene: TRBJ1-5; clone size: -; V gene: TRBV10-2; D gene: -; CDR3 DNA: TGCGCCAGCAGTGACCAGAGGGTAGGCAATCAGCCCCAGCATTTT; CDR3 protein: CASSDQRVGNQPQHF
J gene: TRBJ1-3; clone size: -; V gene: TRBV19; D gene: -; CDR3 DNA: TGTGCCTGTACTCGGGGGCCTGGAAACACCATATATTTT; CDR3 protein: CACTRGPGNTIYF
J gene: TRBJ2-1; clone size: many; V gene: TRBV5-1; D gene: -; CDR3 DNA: TGCGCCAGCAGCTCCGGACAGAATTACAATGAGCAGTTCTTC; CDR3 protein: CASSSGQNYNEQFF
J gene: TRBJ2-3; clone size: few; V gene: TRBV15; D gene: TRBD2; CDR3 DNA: TGTGCCTCTAGCGGGAGCACAGATACGCAGTATTTT; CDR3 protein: CASSGSTDTQYF
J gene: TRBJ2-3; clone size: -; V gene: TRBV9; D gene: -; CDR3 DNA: TGTGCCAGCAGCGTAGGATCGTCCCACACAGATACGCAGTATTTT; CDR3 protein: CASSVGSSHTDTQYF
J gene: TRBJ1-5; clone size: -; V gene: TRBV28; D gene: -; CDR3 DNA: TGTGCCAGCAGTTTGACGAATCAGCCCCAGCATTTT; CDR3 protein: CASSLTNQPQHF
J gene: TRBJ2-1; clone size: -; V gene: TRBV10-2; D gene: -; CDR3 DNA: TGCGCCAGCAGTCAGGACTATCCTTCGACCTACAATGAGCAGTTCTTC; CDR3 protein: CASSQDYPSTYNEQFF
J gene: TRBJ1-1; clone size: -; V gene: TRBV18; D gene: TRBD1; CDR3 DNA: TGTGCCAGCTCCCCACGGACAGGGGGCATGGCTGAAGCTTTCTTT; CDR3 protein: CASSPRTGGMAEAFF
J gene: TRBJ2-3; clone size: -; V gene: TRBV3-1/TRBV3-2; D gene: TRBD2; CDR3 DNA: TGTGCCAGCAGCCAAGGGACTAGCGGGGGCGCAGATACGCAGTATTTT; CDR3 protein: CASSQGTSGGADTQYF
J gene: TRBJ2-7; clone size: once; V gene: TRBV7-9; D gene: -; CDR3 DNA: TGTGCCAGCAGCTTAGCCAGCGGATACTTAAGGGACGAGCAGTACTTC; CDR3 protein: CASSLASGYLRDEQYF
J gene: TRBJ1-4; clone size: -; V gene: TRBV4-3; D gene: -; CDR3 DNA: TGCGCCAGCAGCCAAGATCGTCGGCAGGACGGGGAAAAACTGTTTTTT; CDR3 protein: CASSQDRRQDGEKLFF
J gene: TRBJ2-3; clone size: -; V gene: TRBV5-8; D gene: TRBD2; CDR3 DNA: TGTGCCAGCAGCAAGACTAGCGGGGATTTCTATACGCAGTATTTT; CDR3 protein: CASSKTSGDFYTQYF
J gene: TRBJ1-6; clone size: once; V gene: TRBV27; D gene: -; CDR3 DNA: TGTGCCAGCAGTTCACCGGGATTCAATAATTCACCCCTCCACTTT; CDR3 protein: CASSSPGFNNSPLHF
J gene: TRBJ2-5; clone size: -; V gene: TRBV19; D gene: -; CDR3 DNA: TGTGCCAGTAGTGGAGACAGGTCTCTCCCATTCGACTTC; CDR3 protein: CASSGDRSLPFDF
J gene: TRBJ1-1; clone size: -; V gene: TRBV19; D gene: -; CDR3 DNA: TGTGCCAGTAGGCCCCAGGGGAACATGAACACTGAAGCTTTCTTT; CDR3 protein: CASRPQGNMNTEAFF
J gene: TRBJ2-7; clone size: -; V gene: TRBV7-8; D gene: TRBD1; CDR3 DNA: TGTGCCAGCAGCTCGAGGGGGCAGGGGATCGGCGAGCAGTACTTC; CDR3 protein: CASSSRGQGIGEQYF
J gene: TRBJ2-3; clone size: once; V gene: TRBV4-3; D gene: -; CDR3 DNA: TGCGCCAGCAGCCAAGATGCGACAGATACGCAGTATTTT; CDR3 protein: CASSQDATDTQYF
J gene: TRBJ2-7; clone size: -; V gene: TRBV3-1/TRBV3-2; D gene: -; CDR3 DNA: TGTGCCAGCAGCCCGCAACTATACGGGGTTCTGTACGAGCAGTACTTC; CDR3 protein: CASSPQLYGVLYEQYF
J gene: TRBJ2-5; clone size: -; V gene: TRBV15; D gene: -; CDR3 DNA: TGTGCCACCAGCAGAGGTTCAGGATATCAGTGGACCCAGTACTTC; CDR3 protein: CATSRGSGYQWTQYF
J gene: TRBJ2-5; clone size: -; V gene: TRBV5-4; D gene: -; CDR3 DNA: TGTGCCAGCGAGAGACAGTTACAAGAGACCCAGTACTTC; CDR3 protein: CASERQLQETQYF
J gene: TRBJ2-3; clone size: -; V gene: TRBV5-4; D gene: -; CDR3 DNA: TGTGCCAGCAGCAAAACCGGGACACGCTCAGCAGATACGCAGTATTTT; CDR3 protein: CASSKTGTRSADTQYF